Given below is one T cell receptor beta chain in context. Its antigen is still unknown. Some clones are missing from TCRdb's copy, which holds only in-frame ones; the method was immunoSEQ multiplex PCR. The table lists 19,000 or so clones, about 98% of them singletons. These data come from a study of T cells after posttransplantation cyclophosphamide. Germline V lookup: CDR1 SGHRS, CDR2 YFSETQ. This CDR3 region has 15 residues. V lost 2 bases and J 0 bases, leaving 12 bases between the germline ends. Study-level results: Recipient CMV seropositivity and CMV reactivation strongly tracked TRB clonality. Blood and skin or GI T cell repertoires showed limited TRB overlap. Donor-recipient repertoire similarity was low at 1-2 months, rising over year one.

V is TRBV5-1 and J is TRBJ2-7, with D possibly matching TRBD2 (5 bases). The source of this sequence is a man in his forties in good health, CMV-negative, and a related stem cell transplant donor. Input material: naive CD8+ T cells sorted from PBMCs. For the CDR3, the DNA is TGCGCCAGCAGCTTTTTCTGGGAGAGCTCCTACGAGCAGTACTTC. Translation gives CASSFFWESSYEQYF.